Below, 18 T cell receptor beta chains from the same sample are listed, as sequenced in a study of T cells in Graves' hyperthyroidism and ophthalmopathy (dated by TCRdb to between 2018 and 2021). Preparation of the library involved multiplex PCR. These reads were obtained on an Illumina HiSeq 2000. TCR beta CDR3 regions were amplified from RNA transcripts. The first round of RT-PCR for the TCR CDR3 was performed with the HTBI primer set and the Qiagen OneStep RT-PCR kit. TCRdb itself trimmed the public reads at Q25 with fastp, ran MiXCR and retained productive beta chains. Each record represents a unique CDR3 protein, reported with the most common genes and DNA among its rows. This sample gives under 350,000 distinct CDR3 sequences in total; about a sixth of them show up just once. Around 58% of the sample is in the top ten clones. Sequencing was done on a sample of blood. These receptors were collected from a woman aged 60 to 75 with Graves' ophthalmopathy.

This clonotype was observed many times. This chain uses TRBV6-2 or TRBV6-3 with TRBJ1-5; possibly TRBD1 for D (6 bases). This CDR3 region has 17 residues. The germline V gene has CDR1 MNHEY and CDR2 SVGEGT. Trimming stripped 4 bases from V and 2 bases from J, with 18 bases between. The CDR3 DNA is TGTGCCAGCAGTTCAGGGACACCAGGGGTAGGCAATCAGCCCCAGCATTTT. It codes for CASSSGTPGVGNQPQHF.

This clonotype occurred many times. The rearrangement links TRBV28 to TRBJ1-6; D ambiguous. The CDR3 is 14 amino acids. Trimming pared 4 bases from V and 10 bases from J, leaving 14 bases between. Germline V gene lookup returns CDR1 MDHEN and CDR2 SYDVKM. The CDR3, as DNA: TGTGCCAGCAGTTCCGGGCATTCGGAATCACCCCTCCACTTT. Amino acid sequence: CASSSGHSESPLHF.

This chain uses TRBV28 with TRBJ2-1, with TRBD2 matching over 11 bases. This CDR3 has 17 amino acids. Germline-derived CDR1 and CDR2 are MDHEN and SYDVKM. J gave up 5 bases and V 1 base, and 7 bases lay outside the gene matches. The CDR3: CASSLSLLAGDNNEQFF. In DNA form, the CDR3 reads TGTGCCAGCAGTTTATCCCTACTAGCGGGAGACAACAATGAGCAGTTCTTC.

V is TRBV20-1 and J is TRBJ1-1, with a possible D match to TRBD1 (5 bases). CDR3 size: 15 residues. The ends were cut back, 0 bases at V and 4 bases at J, with 15 bases in the middle. Germline CDR1 and CDR2: DFQATT and SNEGSKA (reference sequence). The CDR3 nucleotides are TGCAGTGCTAGAGATTGGGGCGGTAGTCGCACTGAAGCTTTCTTT. This translates into CSARDWGGSRTEAFF.

This clonotype was seen at least ten times. The V call is TRBV19, the J call TRBJ2-7; 8 nucleotides align to TRBD2. This CDR3 has 16 residues. Losses at the gene ends were 6 bases for V and 2 bases for J; bases not matched to a gene: 12. Germline V lookup: CDR1 LNHDA, CDR2 SQIVND (reference sequence). CDR3 protein: CASSAPAGAAPYEQYF. CDR3 coding DNA: TGTGCCAGTAGCGCCCCAGCGGGAGCGGCGCCCTACGAGCAGTACTTC. Based on the CDR3 plus reference TRBV19 and TRBJ2-7, the full variable domain is DGGITQSPKYLFRKEGQNVTLSCEQNLNHDAMYWYRQDPGQGLRLIYYSQIVNDFQKGDIAEGYSVSREKKESFPLTVTSAQKNPTAFYLCASSAPAGAAPYEQYFGPGTRLTVT.

The V gene is TRBV6-1, the J gene TRBJ1-4; D is unclear. The V and J ends lost 2 bases and 8 bases respectively, with 9 bases between them. CDR3 length: 13 residues. Germline CDR1 reads MNHNS; CDR2 reads SASEGT. The CDR3 here is CASSEFRSEKLFF. The CDR3 DNA reads as TGTGCCAGCAGTGAATTCAGGAGCGAAAAACTGTTTTTT.

The V call is TRBV4-3, the J call TRBJ1-2, with D possibly TRBD1 on 5 matching bases. V dropped 0 bases and J dropped 6 bases, with 17 bases sitting between them. CDR1 is LGHNA, CDR2 YSLEER, per germline. This CDR3 is 16 amino acids long. This CDR3 is CASSQDISPGSDGYTF. The CDR3 DNA is TGCGCCAGCAGCCAAGATATCTCGCCAGGGTCGGATGGCTACACCTTC.

The table lists this clonotype with many counts. The chain links TRBV7-2 to TRBJ1-1, with D possibly being TRBD1 (6 bases). The CDR3 sequence is 14 residues long. V lost 4 bases and J lost 1, with 10 bases in between. CDR1 SGHTA and CDR2 FQGNSA come from the germline V gene. The CDR3 is CASSSQGGNTEAFF. CDR3 bases: TGTGCCAGCAGCTCACAGGGCGGGAACACTGAAGCTTTCTTT.

This clonotype was seen many times. The V call is TRBV5-1, the J call TRBJ1-1; D uncertain. The germline CDR1 and CDR2 sequences are SGHRS and YFSETQ. Trimming removed 8 bases at V and 5 bases at J, with 16 bases between. CDR3 length: 13 residues. Written as DNA, the CDR3 is TGCGCCAGGAGGACCCCTGGGGATACTGAAGCTTTCTTT. This gives the protein CARRTPGDTEAFF.

This rearrangement joins TRBV5-1 to TRBJ2-1, with D tentatively TRBD1 (6 bases). Between the trimmed V and J ends, which lost 4 bases and 8 bases, there was a span of 22 bases. The CDR3 length is 16 residues. The germline CDR1 and CDR2 sequences are SGHRS and YFSETQ. DNA of the CDR3: TGCGCCAGCAGCCCGACAGGACAGAGAAGCTGGGATGAGCAGTTCTTC. This gives the protein CASSPTGQRSWDEQFF.

This clonotype was counted ten times or more. This sequence joins TRBV7-2 and TRBJ2-1, with D possibly being TRBD2 (6 bases). CDR1 SGHTA and CDR2 FQGNSA come from the germline V gene. The CDR3 totals 15 residues. V was cut by 5 bases and J by 4 bases, with 15 bases left in between. CDR3 residues: CASSEFGGEYNEQFF. DNA of the CDR3: TGTGCCAGCAGCGAGTTTGGAGGGGAATACAATGAGCAGTTCTTC.

The genes are TRBV6-2 or TRBV6-3 and TRBJ2-1; 10 bases are shared with TRBD2. This CDR3 is 18 amino acids long. Per the germline V gene, CDR1 is MNHEY and CDR2 is SVGEGT. V lost 6 bases to trimming and J lost 3 bases; unmatched junction nucleotides: 14. The CDR3 bases are TGTGCCAGCAGCCCTGCCACCATAGCGGGGGGCGGCTACAATGAGCAGTTCTTC. It encodes CASSPATIAGGGYNEQFF.

This clonotype came up many times. The chain recombines TRBV5-6 with TRBJ2-4, with a possible D match to TRBD2 (11 bases). The V end lost 1 base, the J end lost 7 bases, and 33 bases lay between the germline ends. Germline V gene lookup returns CDR1 SGHDT and CDR2 YYEEEE. The CDR3 is made up of 21 amino acids. CDR3 sequence reads: CASSLTTGTGARLAGRNIQYF. CDR3 DNA: TGTGCCAGCAGCTTGACTACCGGGACAGGGGCCAGACTAGCGGGACGGAACATTCAGTACTTC.

The genes are TRBV30 and TRBJ2-7; 11 positions agree with TRBD1. CDR1 is GTSNPN and CDR2 is SVGIG in the germline V gene (reference sequence). Trimming at V came to 0 bases and at J to 2 bases, leaving 6 bases not matched to a gene. The CDR3 runs to 16 residues. The CDR3 region has the DNA TGTGCCTGGAGTGTACGGGAGGGACAGGGGGCCTACGAGCAGTACTTC. Translated, it gives CAWSVREGQGAYEQYF.

This chain joins TRBV20-1 and TRBJ1-5; D may be TRBD1 (6 bases). Per the germline V gene, CDR1 is DFQATT and CDR2 is SNEGSKA (reference sequence). V lost 6 bases and J lost 1, with 10 bases in between. The CDR3 has 13 residues. As DNA, the CDR3 is TGCAGTGCCGCCAGGGGAAGCAATCAGCCCCAGCATTTT. Translated, it gives CSAARGSNQPQHF.

This clonotype was counted ten times or more. This rearrangement joins TRBV5-1 to TRBJ1-6; 8 nucleotides line up with TRBD1. The ends lost 4 bases at V and 7 bases at J; junction bases unmatched: 13. CDR3 length: 17 amino acids. The V gene's germline CDR1 is SGHRS and CDR2 YFSETQ. The CDR3 loop reads CASSRGTGRVENSPLHF. The DNA of the CDR3 is TGCGCCAGCAGCCGAGGGACAGGCCGAGTAGAAAATTCACCCCTCCACTTT.

This clonotype was counted ten times or more. The chain combines TRBV7-9 with TRBJ2-7; 8 nucleotides align to TRBD1. The germline V gene has CDR1 SEHNR and CDR2 FQNEAQ (reference sequence). The CDR3 loop spans 14 amino acids. The J segment lost 7 bases and the V segment lost 2 bases, leaving 7 bases of the junction unmatched. CDR3 region: CASSLFQGAGEQYF. CDR3 DNA sequence: TGTGCCAGCAGCTTATTTCAGGGGGCGGGGGAGCAGTACTTC.

This clonotype was recorded a few times. The chain has TRBV28 and TRBJ2-7; 8 bases line up with TRBD2. The CDR3 has 14 residues. Germline V CDR1 and CDR2: MDHEN, SYDVKM. The V and J ends lost 5 bases and 0 bases, in that order; junction bases with no gene match: 3. As DNA, the CDR3 is TGTGCCAGCAGTATAAGCGGGAGCTCCTACGAGCAGTACTTC. Translating it yields CASSISGSSYEQYF. Filled out from reference TRBV28 and TRBJ2-7, the complete variable domain reads DVKVTQSSRYLVKRTGEKVFLECVQDMDHENMFWYRQDPGLGLRLIYFSYDVKMKEKGDIPEGYSVSREKKERFSLILESASTNQTSMYLCASSISGSSYEQYFGPGTRLTVT.